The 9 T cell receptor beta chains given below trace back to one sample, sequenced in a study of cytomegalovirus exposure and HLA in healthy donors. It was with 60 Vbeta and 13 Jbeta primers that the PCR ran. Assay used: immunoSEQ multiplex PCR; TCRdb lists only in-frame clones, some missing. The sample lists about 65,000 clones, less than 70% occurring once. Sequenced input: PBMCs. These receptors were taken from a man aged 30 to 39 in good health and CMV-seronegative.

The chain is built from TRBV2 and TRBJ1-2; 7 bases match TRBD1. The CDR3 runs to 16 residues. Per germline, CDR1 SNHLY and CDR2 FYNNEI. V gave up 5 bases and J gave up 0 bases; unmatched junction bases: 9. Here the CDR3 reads CASSKEQGTANYGYTF. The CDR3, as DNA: TGTGCCAGCAGTAAAGAGCAAGGGACAGCTAACTATGGCTACACCTTC.

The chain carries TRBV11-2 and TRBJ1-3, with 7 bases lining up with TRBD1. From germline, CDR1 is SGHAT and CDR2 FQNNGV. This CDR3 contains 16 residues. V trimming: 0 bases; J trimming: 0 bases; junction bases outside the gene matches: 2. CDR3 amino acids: CASSLEGQHSGNTIYF. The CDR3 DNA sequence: TGTGCCAGCAGCTTAGAGGGACAGCACTCTGGAAACACCATATATTTT.

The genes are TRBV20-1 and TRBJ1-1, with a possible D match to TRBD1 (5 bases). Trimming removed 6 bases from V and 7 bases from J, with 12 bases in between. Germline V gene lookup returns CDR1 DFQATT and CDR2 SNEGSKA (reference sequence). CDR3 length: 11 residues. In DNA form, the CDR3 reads TGCAGTGCCACATTAGGGGTTGAAGCTTTCTTT. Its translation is CSATLGVEAFF.

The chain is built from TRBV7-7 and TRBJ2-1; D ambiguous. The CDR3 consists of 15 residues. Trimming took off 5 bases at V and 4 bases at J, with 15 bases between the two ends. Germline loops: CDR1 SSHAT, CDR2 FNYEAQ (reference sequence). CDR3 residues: CASSPRLSGYNEQFF. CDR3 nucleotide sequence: TGTGCCAGCAGCCCCCGGCTGTCGGGTTACAATGAGCAGTTCTTC.

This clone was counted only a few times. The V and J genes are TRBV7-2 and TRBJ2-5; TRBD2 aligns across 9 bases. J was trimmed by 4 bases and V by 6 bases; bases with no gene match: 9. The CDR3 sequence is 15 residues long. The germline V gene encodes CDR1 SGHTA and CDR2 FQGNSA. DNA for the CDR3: TGTGCCAGCAGTCCACGTCTTAGCGGGGGAGAGACCCAGTACTTC. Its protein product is CASSPRLSGGETQYF.

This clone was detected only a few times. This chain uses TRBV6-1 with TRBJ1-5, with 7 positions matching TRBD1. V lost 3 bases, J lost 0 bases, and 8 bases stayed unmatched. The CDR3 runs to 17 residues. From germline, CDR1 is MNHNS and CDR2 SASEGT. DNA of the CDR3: TGTGCCAGCAGTGATGCCCTAGGGGGCTCTAGCAATCAGCCCCAGCATTTT. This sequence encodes CASSDALGGSSNQPQHF.

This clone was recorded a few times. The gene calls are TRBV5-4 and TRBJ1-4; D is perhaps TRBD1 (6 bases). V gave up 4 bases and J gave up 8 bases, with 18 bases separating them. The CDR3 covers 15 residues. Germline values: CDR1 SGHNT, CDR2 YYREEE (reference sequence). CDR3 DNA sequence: TGTGCCAGCAGCCTCGGGGGGCAGATGCGAGAAAAACTGTTTTTT. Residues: CASSLGGQMREKLFF.

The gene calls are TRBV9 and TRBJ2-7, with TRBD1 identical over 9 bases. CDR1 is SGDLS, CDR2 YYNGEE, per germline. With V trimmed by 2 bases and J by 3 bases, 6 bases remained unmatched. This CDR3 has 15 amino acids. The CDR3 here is CASSVSLTGGYEQYF. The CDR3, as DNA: TGTGCCAGCAGCGTCTCCTTGACAGGGGGCTACGAGCAGTACTTC. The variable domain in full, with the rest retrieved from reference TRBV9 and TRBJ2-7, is DSGVTQTPKHLITATGQRVTLRCSPRSGDLSVYWYQQSLDQGLQFLIQYYNGEERAKGNILERFSAQQFPDLHSELNLSSLELGDSALYFCASSVSLTGGYEQYFGPGTRLTVT.

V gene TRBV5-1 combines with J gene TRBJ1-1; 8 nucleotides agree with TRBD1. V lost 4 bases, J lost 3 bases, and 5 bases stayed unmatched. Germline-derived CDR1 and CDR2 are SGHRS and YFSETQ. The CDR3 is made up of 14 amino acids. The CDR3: CASSEQGGHTEAFF. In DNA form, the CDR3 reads TGCGCCAGCAGCGAACAGGGGGGCCACACTGAAGCTTTCTTT.